One and the same sample provided the 20 T cell receptor beta chains below, sequenced in a study of PD-1 blockade in mismatch repair-deficient tumors. Produced via immunoSEQ multiplex PCR; TCRdb's table is partial and in-frame only. The sample contains tens of thousands of clones, approximately 81% of which appear only once. This material consisted of peripheral blood, taken 12 weeks after starting pembrolizumab. The receptors originated from an adult with mismatch repair-deficient cancer.

Concerning this clone: Compared with germline, one end of the junction differs, possibly owing to a read error. The V and J genes are TRBV7-2 and TRBJ1-1; D remains unclear. Germline loops: CDR1 SGHTA, CDR2 FQGNSA. CDR3 size: 14 residues. CDR3 sequence: CASGFRGKNTEAFF. The CDR3 coding sequence is TGTGCCAGCGGCTTTAGAGGGAAGAACACTGAAGCTTTCTTT.

The V call is TRBV7-2, the J call TRBJ2-1; D possibly uses TRBD1 or TRBD2 (5 bases each). Germline CDR1 SGHTA, CDR2 FQGNSA. Trimming took 5 bases from V and 7 from J, leaving 18 bases between them. This CDR3 comprises 15 residues. The CDR3 reads CASSPDPGTQNEQFF. Written as DNA, the CDR3 is TGTGCCAGCAGCCCGGACCCCGGGACCCAAAATGAGCAGTTCTTC.

J is TRBJ2-3 and V is TRBV11-2; D may correspond to TRBD1 or TRBD2 (5 bases each). The CDR3 runs to 17 residues. Trimming removed 1 base at V and 6 bases at J, with 20 bases between. CDR1 is SGHAT and CDR2 is FQNNGV in the germline V gene. CDR3 nucleotide sequence: TGTGCCAGCAGCTTAGGGGGGAGTCCGACTTCGCCGGATACGCAGTATTTT. This gives the protein CASSLGGSPTSPDTQYF.

This chain connects TRBV6-6 to TRBJ2-5; TRBD1 might be the D (6 bases). Germline V gene sequence: CDR1 MNHNY, CDR2 SVGAGI (reference sequence). The germline V and J ends were trimmed by 5 bases and 9 bases, with 22 bases remaining between them. This CDR3 has 15 residues. The CDR3 is CASSKTGSREGPQYF. CDR3 nucleotide sequence: TGTGCCAGCAGTAAAACAGGGTCCCGGGAAGGACCCCAGTACTTC.

The chain recombines TRBV7-9 with TRBJ2-5, with no clear D. Germline values: CDR1 SEHNR, CDR2 FQNEAQ (reference sequence). V gave up 4 bases and J gave up 5 bases, with 5 bases separating them. The CDR3 totals 11 residues. This chain's CDR3 is CASSSGETQYF. CDR3 nucleotide sequence: TGTGCCAGCAGCTCCGGGGAGACCCAGTACTTC.

V and J are TRBV6-1 and TRBJ2-7; D gene unclear. With 2 bases removed from V and 0 bases from J, the gap between germline ends came to 8 bases. Germline V gene sequence: CDR1 MNHNS, CDR2 SASEGT. The CDR3 is made up of 14 amino acids. The DNA for the CDR3 is TGTGCCAGCAGTGAACAGGCTAACTCCTACGAGCAGTACTTC. Protein sequence: CASSEQANSYEQYF.

The chain uses TRBV5-6 and TRBJ2-7, with no clear D. V lost 2 bases and J lost 6, with 9 bases in between. The CDR3 has 12 amino acids. Germline-derived CDR1 and CDR2 are SGHDT and YYEEEE. DNA of the CDR3: TGTGCCAGCAGCTTATGGGCGCGCGAGCAGTACTTC. Amino acids: CASSLWAREQYF.

The V call is TRBV27, the J call TRBJ1-5; D uncertain. V shed 2 bases and J shed 3 bases, with 5 bases lying between them. CDR1 and CDR2 (germline): MNHEY, SMNVEV (reference sequence). The CDR3 extends over 13 amino acids. As DNA, the CDR3 is TGTGCCAGCAGTTTAACCCCCAATCAGCCCCAGCATTTT. Translated, it gives CASSLTPNQPQHF.

V usage is TRBV6-5 and J usage is TRBJ2-7, with TRBD1 identical over 8 bases. Trimming cost V 4 bases and J 5 bases; bases outside gene matches: 10. This CDR3 spans 15 amino acids. CDR1 and CDR2 from the germline V gene are MNHEY and SVGAGI. The CDR3 region is CASSSPLDREHEQYF. CDR3 DNA sequence: TGTGCCAGCAGTTCACCTTTGGACAGGGAACACGAGCAGTACTTC.

This clone showed up just a few times. This chain links TRBV5-4 with TRBJ1-1, with D perhaps TRBD1 (6 bases). CDR3 length: 16 amino acids. V lost 1 base and J lost 1, with 14 bases in between. Per the germline V gene, CDR1 is SGHNT and CDR2 is YYREEE (reference sequence). The CDR3 sequence: CASSLSGGFRNTEAFF. The CDR3, as DNA: TGTGCCAGCAGCTTGTCGGGGGGCTTTAGGAACACTGAAGCTTTCTTT.

In this sample, this clone turned up a few times. This rearrangement joins TRBV4-3 to TRBJ1-1; D uncertain. Germline CDR1 and CDR2: LGHNA and YSLEER. V dropped 2 bases and J dropped 8 bases, with 6 bases sitting between them. The CDR3 is 11 amino acids. This chain's CDR3 is CASSQFGEAFF. The DNA for the CDR3 is TGCGCCAGCAGCCAATTCGGCGAAGCTTTCTTT.

The chain recombines TRBV2 with TRBJ2-3; no definite D call. Trimming pared 0 bases from V and 2 bases from J, leaving 15 bases between. Per germline, CDR1 SNHLY and CDR2 FYNNEI. This CDR3 is built from 17 residues. The DNA for the CDR3 is TGTGCCAGCAGTGAAGCGCAGCGAGTCCCTAACACAGATACGCAGTATTTT. It specifies CASSEAQRVPNTDTQYF.

The chain employs TRBV7-2 and TRBJ2-7, with a tentative D call TRBD1 (5 bases). Deletions cut 1 base from V and 0 bases from J, with 13 bases between. The germline gives CDR1 SGHTA, CDR2 FQGNSA. The CDR3 length is 16 residues. The CDR3: CASSLEGRVSSYEQYF. As DNA, the CDR3 is TGTGCCAGCAGCTTAGAGGGCAGGGTGAGCTCCTACGAGCAGTACTTC.

This clone was seen more than once but under ten times. The V gene is TRBV20-1, the J gene TRBJ1-2; no firm D call. The V gene lost 3 bases and the J gene lost 13 bases, with 12 bases spanning the gap. Germline V gene lookup returns CDR1 DFQATT and CDR2 SNEGSKA (reference sequence). The CDR3 loop spans 10 amino acids. The CDR3 protein is CSARWQVLTF. CDR3 in DNA: TGCAGTGCTAGGTGGCAGGTACTCACCTTC.

CDR3 coding DNA: TGCGCCAGCACCCCAACAGGAGACACTGAAGCTTTCTTT. Translating it yields CASTPTGDTEAFF. V gene TRBV23-1 combines with J gene TRBJ1-1, with D perhaps TRBD1 (5 bases). TRBV23-1 is filed as an ORF, its function uncertain. The CDR3 is made up of 13 amino acids. Trimming pared 7 bases from V and 3 bases from J, leaving 12 bases between.

The CDR3 DNA reads TGTGCCAGCAGTGAAATCTTGACCTACAATGAGCAGTTCTTC. It specifies CASSEILTYNEQFF. The rearrangement uses TRBV2 and TRBJ2-1; no definite D call. The germline V and J ends were trimmed by 2 bases and 2 bases, with 7 bases remaining between them. Germline CDR1 SNHLY, CDR2 FYNNEI. The CDR3 runs to 14 residues.

The V gene is TRBV7-3, the J gene TRBJ2-1; 8 nucleotides line up with TRBD2. The CDR3 extends over 16 amino acids. V trimming: 5 bases; J trimming: 6 bases; junction bases outside the gene matches: 12. Per the germline V gene, CDR1 is SGHTA and CDR2 is FQGTGA. CDR3 coding DNA: TGTGCCAGCAGCGACCCCGGGACTAGTTTTTCCAATGAGCAGTTCTTC. It yields the protein CASSDPGTSFSNEQFF.

This chain links TRBV6-6 with TRBJ2-5, with 11 nucleotides matching TRBD1. In germline, CDR1 is MNHNY, CDR2 SVGAGI (reference sequence). This CDR3 spans 13 amino acids. Unmatched junction bases numbered 3, after V lost 9 bases and J lost 3 bases. The CDR3 DNA follows: TGTGCCAGTGGACAGGGGGCTAAAGAGACCCAGTACTTC. Amino acid sequence: CASGQGAKETQYF.

The rearrangement uses TRBV5-6 and TRBJ2-1; 8 nucleotides match TRBD2. The CDR3 totals 15 residues. V lost 4 bases to trimming and J lost 6 bases; unmatched junction nucleotides: 9. The germline V gene encodes CDR1 SGHDT and CDR2 YYEEEE. The chain's CDR3 is CASSTWTSRTNEQFF. DNA of the CDR3: TGTGCCAGCAGCACTTGGACTAGCCGTACCAATGAGCAGTTCTTC.

This chain connects TRBV6-6 to TRBJ1-1; 8 positions match TRBD1. Germline CDR1 and CDR2: MNHNY and SVGAGI (reference sequence). The trim removed 11 bases at V and 0 bases at J, leaving 5 bases unmatched. This CDR3 has 13 amino acids. The CDR3: CAAGQGLNTEAFF. As DNA, the CDR3 is TGTGCCGCAGGACAGGGACTGAACACTGAAGCTTTCTTT.